This T cell receptor beta chain was profiled in a study of cytomegalovirus exposure and HLA in healthy donors. Study-wide findings and caveats: Sequencing likely generated an artifact that appeared as a cluster of highly shared sequence variants. Analyses of presence/absence relied on an assumption of roughly uniform sequencing depth across donors. Earlier analysis looked at TCR beta V segments, and most were productive about 87% or about 30% of the time. Confirmation was obtained in vitro that a few CMV-associated chains are specific for CMV antigens.

The V end lost 9 bases, the J end lost 5 bases, and 17 bases lay between the germline ends. This CDR3 comprises 13 residues. Germline V gene lookup returns CDR1 SGHRS and CDR2 YFSETQ. Concerning this clone itself: Its target is not known.

This PCR relied on a set of 60 Vbeta primers and 13 Jbeta primers. Produced via immunoSEQ multiplex PCR; TCRdb's table is partial and in-frame only. This sample has roughly 200,000 clones, with 75% to 90% found just once. Sequenced input: PBMCs. V gene TRBV5-1 combines with J gene TRBJ2-5; perhaps TRBD1 as D (6 bases). This TCR was sampled from a woman aged 25 to 39 in good health and CMV-seronegative. CDR3 protein: CATTTGIGETQYF. CDR3 nucleotides: TGCGCCACTACTACAGGGATCGGGGAGACCCAGTACTTC.